This entry lists 6 T cell receptor beta chains sequenced from one sample in a study of T cells in Graves' hyperthyroidism and ophthalmopathy. RNA transcripts served as the template for amplifying TCR beta CDR3 regions. The TCR CDR3 was amplified in a first-round RT-PCR using the HTBI primer set. TCRdb reanalysed the multiplex PCR reads using MiXCR and keeps one entry per CDR3 protein. The sample shows around 100,000 distinct CDR3 sequences, over 45% of them seen only once. Sequencing input: blood. These receptors all stem from a man aged 40-49 years with Graves' hyperthyroidism.

This clonotype was observed many times. The gene calls are TRBV24-1 and TRBJ2-2; a weak D match, TRBD1 (5 bases). CDR1 and CDR2 from the germline V gene are KGHDR and SFDVKD. V was clipped by 8 bases and J by 2 bases, with 14 bases between them. This CDR3 contains 15 residues. CDR3 coding DNA: TGTGCCACCATACAGGCAATACTAAACACCGGGGAGCTGTTTTTT. It specifies CATIQAILNTGELFF.

A few counts support this clonotype. The V gene is TRBV4-1, the J gene TRBJ2-4; 10 bases are a match to TRBD2. Germline V gives CDR1 MGHRA, CDR2 YSYEKL. V was pared by 1 base and J by 1 base, with 4 bases of the junction left unmatched. The CDR3 consists of 17 residues. The CDR3 sequence: CASSQGAGGVAKNIQYF. CDR3 bases: TGCGCCAGCAGCCAAGGAGCGGGGGGGGTGGCCAAAAACATTCAGTACTTC.

The chain combines TRBV7-9 with TRBJ1-6; 11 nucleotides agree with TRBD1. Unmatched junction bases numbered 5, after V lost 5 bases and J lost 5 bases. In germline, CDR1 is SEHNR, CDR2 FQNEAQ (reference sequence). The CDR3 runs 16 residues. The CDR3 coding sequence is TGTGCCAGCAGCCAGGGACAGGGGGAGGATAATTCACCCCTCCACTTT. It translates to CASSQGQGEDNSPLHF.

This clonotype was picked up many times. This chain's CDR3 is CSAPGQTYGYTF. The CDR3 coding sequence is TGCAGTGCTCCCGGACAGACCTATGGCTACACCTTC. This chain links TRBV20-1 with TRBJ1-2, with D perhaps matching TRBD1 (6 bases). Looked up from germline, CDR1 is DFQATT and CDR2 is SNEGSKA (reference sequence). CDR3 size: 12 residues. The V end was cut by 5 bases, the J end by 4 bases, with 11 bases between.

This clonotype appeared many times. This sequence joins TRBV5-1 and TRBJ2-2; unclear D gene. The V end was cut by 0 bases, the J end by 7 bases, with 10 bases between. Per germline, CDR1 SGHRS and CDR2 YFSETQ. The length of the CDR3 is 14 residues. CDR3 sequence (DNA): TGCGCCAGCAGCTTGGGCGTTCGAGTCGGGGAGCTGTTTTTT. Amino acid sequence: CASSLGVRVGELFF.

There are many counts of this clonotype. The gene calls are TRBV7-6 and TRBJ1-4; a possible D gene is TRBD1 (5 bases). The CDR3 totals 14 residues. V lost 1 base to trimming and J lost 6 bases, with 9 bases between them. Germline CDR1 reads SGHVS; CDR2 reads FNYEAQ. For the CDR3, the DNA is TGTGCCAGCAGCTTAGGGGGGGGGGATGAAAAACTGTTTTTT. This sequence encodes CASSLGGGDEKLFF. Supplemented by reference TRBV7-6 and TRBJ1-4, the full variable domain reads GAGVSQSPRYKVTKRGQDVALRCDPISGHVSLYWYRQALGQGPEFLTYFNYEAQQDKSGLPNDRFSAERPEGSISTLTIQRTEQRDSAMYRCASSLGGGDEKLFFGSGTQLSVL.